This passage covers 6 T cell receptor beta chains from one sample sequenced in a study of shared clonotypes between healthy human individuals. The table came from immunoSEQ multiplex PCR; TCRdb's copy has only in-frame clones and leaves some out. This sample has around 550,000 clones, with about 96% found just once. The sequencing sample was made of naive CD4+ T cells sorted from blood. The subset is: CD45RA+ positively selected. The source of these receptors is a woman aged 25 to 39 in good health.

The chain combines TRBV2 with TRBJ1-1; D possibly corresponds to TRBD1 (6 bases). The CDR3 runs to 15 residues. Germline V CDR1 and CDR2: SNHLY, FYNNEI. V was shortened by 6 bases and J by 0 bases, with 14 bases between the two germline ends. The CDR3 sequence is CASRRGEGVNTEAFF. The CDR3 DNA sequence: TGTGCCAGCAGGAGGGGGGAAGGGGTGAACACTGAAGCTTTCTTT.

The V call is TRBV28, the J call TRBJ2-7; D is uncertain. V was cut by 6 bases and J by 1 base, with 13 bases left in between. The CDR3 runs 14 residues. Germline V gene lookup returns CDR1 MDHEN and CDR2 SYDVKM. In DNA, the CDR3 is TGTGCCAGCAGACCGGGCACATTGTCCTACGAGCAGTACTTC. It is translated as CASRPGTLSYEQYF. Using reference TRBV28 and TRBJ2-7 for the parts outside the CDR3, the full variable domain is DVKVTQSSRYLVKRTGEKVFLECVQDMDHENMFWYRQDPGLGLRLIYFSYDVKMKEKGDIPEGYSVSREKKERFSLILESASTNQTSMYLCASRPGTLSYEQYFGPGTRLTVT.

This chain links TRBV29-1 with TRBJ2-1; 9 bases are a match to TRBD2. V was clipped by 1 base and J by 6 bases; unmatched bases: 7. Germline V gene lookup returns CDR1 SQVTM and CDR2 ANQGSEA. The CDR3 contains 15 residues. The CDR3 sequence: CSVEAGTSLSNEQFF. CDR3 coding DNA: TGCAGCGTTGAAGCGGGGACTAGCCTTAGCAATGAGCAGTTCTTC.

J is TRBJ1-3 and V is TRBV7-2; D unresolved. Germline CDR1 SGHTA, CDR2 FQGNSA. The V and J ends lost 4 bases and 0 bases respectively, with 7 bases between them. The CDR3 has 14 amino acids. The CDR3 sequence: CASSSGISGNTIYF. The CDR3 DNA sequence: TGTGCCAGCAGCTCAGGAATCTCTGGAAACACCATATATTTT. Full variable domain (missing parts from reference TRBV7-2 and TRBJ1-3): GAGVSQSPSNKVTEKGKDVELRCDPISGHTALYWYRQSLGQGLEFLIYFQGNSAPDKSGLPSDRFSAERTGGSVSTLTIQRTQQEDSAVYLCASSSGISGNTIYFGEGSWLTVV.

The chain joins TRBV28 to TRBJ1-5; TRBD1 matches at 10 bases. Germline values: CDR1 MDHEN, CDR2 SYDVKM. The length of the CDR3 is 18 residues. V was pared by 9 bases and J by 2 bases, with 16 bases of the junction left unmatched. CDR3 sequence: CASPSRQGARECNQPQHF. The CDR3 nucleotides read TGTGCCAGTCCCTCCAGACAGGGGGCTAGGGAATGCAATCAGCCCCAGCATTTT.

The genes are TRBV27 and TRBJ1-5, with D unclear. Germline V gene lookup returns CDR1 MNHEY and CDR2 SMNVEV (reference sequence). Trimming cost V 3 bases and J 5 bases, with 11 bases left between them. The CDR3 is 14 amino acids. The CDR3 here is CASSLARQDQPQHF. The DNA for the CDR3 is TGTGCCAGCAGTTTGGCCCGGCAGGATCAGCCCCAGCATTTT.